The 9 T cell receptor beta chains reported below all come from one sample, sequenced in a study of tumor-infiltrating lymphocytes in oesophageal squamous cell carcinoma. TCRdb redid the calling of the PCR reads with MiXCR, one entry per CDR3 protein. The sample yields 24,000 or so distinct CDR3 sequences, more than 35% seen once. Sequencing was carried out using esophageal tumor tissue. Receptors originate from a male donor with esophageal squamous cell carcinoma.

The chain combines TRBV7-3 with TRBJ2-5; 11 bases align to TRBD2. The ends lost 5 bases at V and 0 bases at J; junction bases unmatched: 2. The CDR3 is made up of 15 amino acids. Per germline, CDR1 SGHTA and CDR2 FQGTGA. CDR3 in DNA: TGTGCCAGCAGCCCTAGCGGGGGGCACCAAGAGACCCAGTACTTC. It specifies CASSPSGGHQETQYF.

This clonotype was picked up many times. J is TRBJ2-5 and V is TRBV7-6; TRBD1 matches 10 bases. This CDR3 is built from 13 residues. Germline assignment: CDR1 SGHVS and CDR2 FNYEAQ. Losses at the gene ends were 7 bases for V and 11 bases for J; bases not matched to a gene: 10. CDR3 coding DNA: TGTGCCAGCATCTCGACAGGGGGCAATGAGCAGTACTTC. Translated: CASISTGGNEQYF.

The genes are TRBV7-2 and TRBJ2-5; D unclear. The J call may be wrong; the DNA end is better matched by TRBJ2-1. The length of the CDR3 is 13 residues. Per the germline V gene, CDR1 is SGHTA and CDR2 is FQGNSA. CDR3 bases: TGTGCCAGCAGCTTAGTCTCTTCCCCCGAGCAGTTCTTC. Protein: CASSLVSSPEQFF.

This clonotype was counted many times. J is TRBJ2-7 and V is TRBV20-1; D remains unclear. With 6 bases removed from V and 2 bases from J, the gap between germline ends came to 17 bases. Per germline, CDR1 DFQATT and CDR2 SNEGSKA (reference sequence). CDR3 size: 14 residues. The CDR3 sequence: CSAETGSEAYEQYF. In nucleotides, the CDR3 is TGCAGTGCGGAAACGGGCAGCGAAGCCTACGAGCAGTACTTC.

This clonotype showed up many times. A read error may account for a junction end that differs from germline. The V and J genes are TRBV6-1 and TRBJ2-5; 8 bases fit TRBD2. Germline-derived CDR1 and CDR2 are MNHNS and SASEGT. The CDR3 consists of 12 residues. CDR3: CASSDTRGARDF. DNA for the CDR3: TGTGCCAGCAGTGATACGCGGGGGGCGAGGGACTTC.

There are many counts of this clonotype. The chain links TRBV27 to TRBJ2-3; 8 bases are shared with TRBD2. The germline gives CDR1 MNHEY, CDR2 SMNVEV (reference sequence). This CDR3 region has 16 residues. V lost 4 bases, J lost 2 bases, and 8 bases stayed unmatched. The CDR3 bases are TGTGCCAGCAGTTACCACGGGGGGGCCAACACAGATACGCAGTATTTT. Its translation: CASSYHGGANTDTQYF.

On this clonotype itself: Here the CDR3 omits its conserved ending phenylalanine or tryptophan, so a read error is the likely source. The limits of the CDR3 on the DNA are not certain, so only TCRdb's listed CDR3 is given. The CDR3 region is CASEGSPLHFGN. The V gene is TRBV7-4, the J gene TRBJ2-1; the D call in the table, TRBD2, was not verified against the DNA. The CDR3 is made up of 12 amino acids, end residues included. Germline-derived CDR1 and CDR2 are SGHVT and SQSDAQ.

CDR3 residues: CASSFLEGLAGGPTGELYF. CDR3 DNA: TGTGCCAGCAGTTTCCTCGAGGGACTAGCGGGGGGGCCGACCGGGGAGCTGTATTTT. The chain uses TRBV12-3 or TRBV12-4 and TRBJ2-3, with 16 bases identical to TRBD2. This CDR3 spans 19 amino acids. Trimming took 3 bases from V and 14 from J; bases not matched to a gene: 20.

By proportion, this clonotype is medium-sized. The genes are TRBV7-9 and TRBJ2-4; no clear D. V lost 5 bases to trimming and J lost 10 bases, with 21 bases between them. CDR3 size: 15 residues. Germline lookup yields CDR1 SEHNR and CDR2 FQNEAQ (reference sequence). CDR3 loop: CASSIGAFAQTIQYF. Here the CDR3 DNA reads TGTGCCAGCAGCATAGGAGCTTTTGCACAGACAATTCAGTACTTC.